This entry lists 13 T cell receptor beta chains sequenced from one sample in a study of Ad26.COV2.S vaccination and SARS-CoV-2 variants. The treatment is: around 19 received Ad26.COV2.S at low or high dose, single or two shots; roughly five received placebo; per-sample allocation not given. Samples came from day 63 after the first vaccine or placebo injection. Method: immunoSEQ multiplex PCR; TCRdb's copy keeps in-frame clones and lacks some. The profile shows hundreds of thousands of clones, about 89% of them singletons. Specimen: peripheral blood, collected in a trial of Ad26.COV2.S vaccine versus placebo. The source of these receptors is a person between 18 and 60 years old who received the Ad26.COV2.S COVID-19 vaccine or a placebo.

The DNA for the CDR3 is TGTGCCAGCAGCTCCGAGTCAAACACTGAAGCTTTCTTT. This encodes CASSSESNTEAFF. The rearrangement uses TRBV2 and TRBJ1-1; D is unresolved. Germline V gene sequence: CDR1 SNHLY, CDR2 FYNNEI. CDR3 size: 13 residues. V was shortened by 6 bases and J by 2 bases, with 10 bases between the two germline ends.

V usage is TRBV6-5 and J usage is TRBJ2-3, with TRBD2 matching over 9 bases. J gave up 1 base and V 7 bases, and 6 bases lay outside the gene matches. CDR3 length equals 15 residues. Germline V gene lookup returns CDR1 MNHEY and CDR2 SVGAGI. The CDR3 protein is CASTPASGGTDTQYF. In DNA, the CDR3 is TGTGCCAGCACCCCGGCTAGCGGGGGCACAGATACGCAGTATTTT.

Regarding this clone: Other DNA sequences in this sample translate to the same CDR3. The chain is built from TRBV20-1 and TRBJ2-1; D gene unclear. Per the germline V gene, CDR1 is DFQATT and CDR2 is SNEGSKA (reference sequence). This CDR3 has 11 residues. V was cut by 4 bases and J by 6 bases, with 7 bases left in between. The DNA of the CDR3 is TGCAGTGCTACTAGATTCAATGAGCAGTTCTTC. It codes for CSATRFNEQFF.

This clone was counted between two and nine times. This chain joins TRBV2 and TRBJ1-2, with 7 bases lining up with TRBD1. This CDR3 has 13 residues. V lost 7 bases and J lost 7; bases outside the gene matches: 9. Per germline, CDR1 SNHLY and CDR2 FYNNEI. This CDR3 reads CASTRQGIVGYTF. In nucleotides, the CDR3 is TGTGCCAGCACGAGACAGGGAATTGTTGGCTACACCTTC.

The CDR3 DNA reads TGTGCCTACCGGGACGGGGATCAGCCCCAGCATTTT. As protein: CAYRDGDQPQHF. The V call is TRBV30, the J call TRBJ1-5; tentatively, D is TRBD1 (5 bases). Germline-derived CDR1 and CDR2 are GTSNPN and SVGIG (reference sequence). V was cut by 7 bases and J by 5 bases, with 12 bases left in between. The CDR3 runs 12 residues. The full variable domain, rest sourced from reference TRBV30 and TRBJ1-5, is SQTIHQWPATLVQPVGSPLSLECTVEGTSNPNLYWYRQAAGRGLQLLFYSVGIGQISSEVPQNLSASRPQDRQFILSSKKLLLSDSGFYLCAYRDGDQPQHFGDGTRLSIL.

The rearrangement joins TRBV23-1 to TRBJ2-2; no definite D call. TRBV23-1 carries the ORF label, with uncertain function. V was cut by 8 bases and J by 6 bases, with 19 bases left in between. This CDR3 has 15 residues. The CDR3 bases are TGCGCCAGCCGTCCGATGAATACAGAGTCCGGGGAGCTGTTTTTT. Translating it yields CASRPMNTESGELFF.

V usage is TRBV5-1 and J usage is TRBJ1-4; tentatively, D is TRBD1 (5 bases). Trimming stripped 5 bases from V and 7 bases from J, with 18 bases between. Germline values: CDR1 SGHRS, CDR2 YFSETQ. The CDR3 extends over 15 amino acids. This CDR3 reads CASRSGGLGSEKLFF. In DNA form, the CDR3 reads TGCGCCAGCAGGAGTGGGGGTTTGGGCTCTGAAAAACTGTTTTTT.

The chain couples TRBV6-5 to TRBJ1-2, with D possibly matching TRBD1 (6 bases). The germline V gene has CDR1 MNHEY and CDR2 SVGAGI. The CDR3 covers 14 residues. Trimming stripped 2 bases from V and 6 bases from J, with 13 bases between. CDR3 loop: CASSYVGGSDGYTF. In nucleotides, the CDR3 is TGTGCCAGCAGTTACGTGGGGGGCAGCGATGGCTACACCTTC.

The chain is built from TRBV10-3 and TRBJ1-5, with 8 nucleotides matching TRBD1. The germline CDR1 and CDR2 sequences are ENHRY and SYGVKD. The CDR3 is 15 amino acids. V was pared by 3 bases and J by 11 bases, with 12 bases of the junction left unmatched. The DNA for the CDR3 is TGTGCCATCAGTGACAGGGGGCTGGGGAAAATGACCCAGCATTTT. This encodes CAISDRGLGKMTQHF.

As to this clone: The same CDR3 also results from other DNA sequences found in this sample. The V call is TRBV19, the J call TRBJ2-1; 7 bases match TRBD1. Germline V gene data show CDR1 as LNHDA and CDR2 as SQIVND (reference sequence). CDR3 length equals 15 residues. The V and J ends lost 4 bases and 2 bases, in that order; junction bases with no gene match: 5. The CDR3 sequence: CASSRDRAPYNEQFF. The CDR3 region has the DNA TGTGCCAGTAGTAGAGACAGGGCTCCCTACAATGAGCAGTTCTTC.

A note on this clone: A read error is likely, as this CDR3 ends without the conserved phenylalanine or tryptophan. The limits of the CDR3 on the DNA are not certain, so only TCRdb's listed CDR3 is given. The V and J genes are TRBV10-3 and TRBJ2-7; TRBD1 is the table's D call and was not checked against the DNA. Both ends counted, the CDR3 spans 13 residues. The V gene's germline CDR1 is ENHRY and CDR2 SYGVKD. The CDR3 here is CAISESVTKPLPI.

The chain is built from TRBV18 and TRBJ1-1; unclear D gene. The length of the CDR3 is 14 residues. The V end lost 1 base, the J end lost 4 bases, and 10 bases lay between the germline ends. CDR1 and CDR2 (germline): KGHSH, LQKENI. The CDR3, as DNA: TGTGCCAGCTCACCACTTGAGGGAAGCACTGAAGCTTTCTTT. It translates to CASSPLEGSTEAFF.

V and J are TRBV10-2 and TRBJ1-4; D ambiguous. This CDR3 is built from 16 residues. The germline V gene has CDR1 WSHSY and CDR2 SAAADI. Deletions cut 6 bases from V and 2 bases from J, with 16 bases between. As DNA, the CDR3 is TGCGCCAGCAGCCCGGACGTCATTCTGACTAATGAAAAACTGTTTTTT. Translating gives CASSPDVILTNEKLFF.